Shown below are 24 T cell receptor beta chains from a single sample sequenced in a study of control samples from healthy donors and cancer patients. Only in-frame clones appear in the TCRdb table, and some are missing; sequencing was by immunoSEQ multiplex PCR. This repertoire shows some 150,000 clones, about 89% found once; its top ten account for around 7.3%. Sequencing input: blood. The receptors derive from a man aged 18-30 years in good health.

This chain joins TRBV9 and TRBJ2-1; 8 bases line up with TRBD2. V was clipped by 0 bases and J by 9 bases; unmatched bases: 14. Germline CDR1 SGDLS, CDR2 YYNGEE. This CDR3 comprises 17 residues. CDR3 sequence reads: CASSVDAGGASGGEQFF. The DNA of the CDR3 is TGTGCCAGCAGCGTAGATGCCGGGGGGGCATCGGGCGGTGAGCAGTTCTTC.

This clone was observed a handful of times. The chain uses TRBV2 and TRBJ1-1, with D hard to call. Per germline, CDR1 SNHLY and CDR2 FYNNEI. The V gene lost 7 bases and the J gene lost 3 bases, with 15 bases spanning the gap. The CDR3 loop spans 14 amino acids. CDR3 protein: CASTTRTEYTEAFF. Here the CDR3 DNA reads TGTGCCAGCACCACCAGGACGGAGTACACTGAAGCTTTCTTT.

CDR3 protein: CASSLDSFYEQYF. CDR3 bases: TGTGCCAGCAGTTTGGACAGCTTCTACGAGCAGTACTTC. This chain uses TRBV6-5 with TRBJ2-7, with D perhaps TRBD1 (6 bases). From germline, CDR1 is MNHEY and CDR2 SVGAGI. Trimming shortened V by 4 bases and J by 3 bases, and 10 bases separated the two germline ends. CDR3 length equals 13 residues.

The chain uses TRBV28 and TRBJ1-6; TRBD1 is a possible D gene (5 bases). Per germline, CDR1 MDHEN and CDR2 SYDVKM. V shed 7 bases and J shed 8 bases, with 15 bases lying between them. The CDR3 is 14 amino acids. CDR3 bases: TGTGCCAGCACCGGTTGGGAGGGGTATTCACCCCTCCACTTT. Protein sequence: CASTGWEGYSPLHF.

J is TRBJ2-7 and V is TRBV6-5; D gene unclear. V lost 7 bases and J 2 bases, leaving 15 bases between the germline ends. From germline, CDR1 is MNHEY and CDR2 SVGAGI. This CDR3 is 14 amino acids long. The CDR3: CASKPGLVAYEQYF. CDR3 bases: TGTGCCAGCAAACCGGGCCTAGTAGCCTACGAGCAGTACTTC.

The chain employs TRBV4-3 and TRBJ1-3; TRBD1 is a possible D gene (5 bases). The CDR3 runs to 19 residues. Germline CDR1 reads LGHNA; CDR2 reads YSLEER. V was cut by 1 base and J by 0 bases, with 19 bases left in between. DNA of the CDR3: TGCGCCAGCAGCCAAGGATCGTGGGGACGGCCGAGCTCTGGAAACACCATATATTTT. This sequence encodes CASSQGSWGRPSSGNTIYF.

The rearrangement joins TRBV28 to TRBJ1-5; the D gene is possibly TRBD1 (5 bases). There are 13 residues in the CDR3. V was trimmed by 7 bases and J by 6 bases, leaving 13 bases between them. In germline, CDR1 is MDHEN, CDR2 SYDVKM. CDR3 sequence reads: CASKQRGVQPQHF. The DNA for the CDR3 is TGTGCCAGCAAACAACGGGGGGTTCAGCCCCAGCATTTT.

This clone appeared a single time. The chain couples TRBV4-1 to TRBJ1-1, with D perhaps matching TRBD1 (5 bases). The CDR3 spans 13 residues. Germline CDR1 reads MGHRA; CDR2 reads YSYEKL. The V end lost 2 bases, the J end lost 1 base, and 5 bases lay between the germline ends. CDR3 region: CASSQTGNTEAFF. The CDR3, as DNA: TGCGCCAGCAGCCAAACAGGGAACACTGAAGCTTTCTTT.

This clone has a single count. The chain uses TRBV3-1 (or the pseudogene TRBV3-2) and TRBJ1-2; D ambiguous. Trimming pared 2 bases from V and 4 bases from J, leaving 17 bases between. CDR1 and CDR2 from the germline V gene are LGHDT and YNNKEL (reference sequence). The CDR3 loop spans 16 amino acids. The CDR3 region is CASSQLQEPSVYGYTF. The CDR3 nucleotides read TGTGCCAGCAGCCAATTACAAGAGCCCTCAGTCTATGGCTACACCTTC.

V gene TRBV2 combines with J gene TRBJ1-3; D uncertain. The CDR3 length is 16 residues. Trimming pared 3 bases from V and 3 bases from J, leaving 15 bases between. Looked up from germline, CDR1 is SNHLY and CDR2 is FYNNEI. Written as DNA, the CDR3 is TGTGCCAGCAGTGACGAACAGCTTCGGGGTGGAAACACCATATATTTT. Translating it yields CASSDEQLRGGNTIYF.

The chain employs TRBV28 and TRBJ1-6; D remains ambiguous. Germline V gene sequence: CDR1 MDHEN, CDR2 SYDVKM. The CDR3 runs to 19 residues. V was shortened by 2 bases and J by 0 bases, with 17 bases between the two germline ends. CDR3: CASSLRTLGSSSYNSPLHF. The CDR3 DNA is TGTGCCAGCAGTTTACGCACGCTCGGTTCTAGCTCCTATAATTCACCCCTCCACTTT.

CDR3 sequence (DNA): TGTGCCTGGAGTACCGGGACAGGGCAAGATACGCAGTATTTT. As protein: CAWSTGTGQDTQYF. The rearrangement links TRBV30 to TRBJ2-3; 9 nucleotides agree with TRBD1. Per germline, CDR1 GTSNPN and CDR2 SVGIG (reference sequence). V lost 2 bases, J lost 5 bases, and 5 bases stayed unmatched. The CDR3 runs to 14 residues.

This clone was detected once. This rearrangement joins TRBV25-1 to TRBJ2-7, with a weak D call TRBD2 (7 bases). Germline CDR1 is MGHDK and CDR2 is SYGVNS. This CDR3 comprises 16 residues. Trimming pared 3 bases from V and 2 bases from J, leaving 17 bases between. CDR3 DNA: TGTGCCAGCAGTGATCGGGACCGGGGGGCCCCCTACGAGCAGTACTTC. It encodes CASSDRDRGAPYEQYF.

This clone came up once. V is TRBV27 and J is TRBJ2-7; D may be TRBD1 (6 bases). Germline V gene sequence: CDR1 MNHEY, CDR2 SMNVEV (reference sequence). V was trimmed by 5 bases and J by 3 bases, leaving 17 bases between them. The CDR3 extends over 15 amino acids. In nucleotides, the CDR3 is TGTGCCAGCAGTGAGACCGGGACACATTACTACGAGCAGTACTTC. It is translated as CASSETGTHYYEQYF.

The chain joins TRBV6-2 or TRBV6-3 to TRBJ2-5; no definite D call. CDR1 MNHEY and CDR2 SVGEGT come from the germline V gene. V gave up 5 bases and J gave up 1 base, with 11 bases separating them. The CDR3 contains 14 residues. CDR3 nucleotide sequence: TGTGCCAGCAGTACCACACCGTCCCAAGAGACCCAGTACTTC. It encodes CASSTTPSQETQYF.

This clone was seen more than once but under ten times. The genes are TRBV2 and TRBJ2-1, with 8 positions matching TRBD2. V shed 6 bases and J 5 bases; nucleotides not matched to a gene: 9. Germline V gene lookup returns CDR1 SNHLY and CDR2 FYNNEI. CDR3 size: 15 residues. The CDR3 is CASRERGYLNNEQFF. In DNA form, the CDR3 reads TGTGCCAGCAGGGAGCGGGGGTACCTAAACAATGAGCAGTTCTTC.

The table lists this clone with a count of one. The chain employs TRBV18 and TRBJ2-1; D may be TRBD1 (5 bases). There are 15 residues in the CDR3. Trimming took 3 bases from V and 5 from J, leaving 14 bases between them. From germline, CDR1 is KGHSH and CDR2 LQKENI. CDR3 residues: CASSPSQGIHNEQFF. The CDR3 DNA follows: TGTGCCAGCTCACCGTCCCAGGGTATCCACAATGAGCAGTTCTTC.

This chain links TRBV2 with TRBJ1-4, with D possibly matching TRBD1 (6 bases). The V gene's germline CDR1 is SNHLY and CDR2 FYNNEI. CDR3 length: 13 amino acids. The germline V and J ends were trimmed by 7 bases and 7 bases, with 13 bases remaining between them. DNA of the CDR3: TGTGCCAGCAAGGAACAGGGTGGTGAAAAACTGTTTTTT. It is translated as CASKEQGGEKLFF.

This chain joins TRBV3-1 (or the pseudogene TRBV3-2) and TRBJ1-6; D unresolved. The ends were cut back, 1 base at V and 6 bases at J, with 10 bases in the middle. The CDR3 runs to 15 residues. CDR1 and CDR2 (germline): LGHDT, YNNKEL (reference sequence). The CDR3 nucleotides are TGTGCCAGCAGCCAAGGACAAGGATTTAATTCACCCCTCCACTTT. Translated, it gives CASSQGQGFNSPLHF.

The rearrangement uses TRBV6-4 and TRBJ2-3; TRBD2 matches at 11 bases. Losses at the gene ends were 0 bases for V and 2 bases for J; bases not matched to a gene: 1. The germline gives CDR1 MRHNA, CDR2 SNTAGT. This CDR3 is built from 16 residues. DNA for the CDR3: TGTGCCAGCAGTGACTCTAGCGGGGGGGCCACAGATACGCAGTATTTT. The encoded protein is CASSDSSGGATDTQYF.

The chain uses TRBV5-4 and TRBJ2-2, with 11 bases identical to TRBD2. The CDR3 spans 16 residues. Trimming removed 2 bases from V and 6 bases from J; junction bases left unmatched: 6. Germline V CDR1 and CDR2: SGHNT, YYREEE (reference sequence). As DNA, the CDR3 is TGTGCCAGCAGCTTCAGTAGCGGGGGGGCGTCCGGGGAGCTGTTTTTT. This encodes CASSFSSGGASGELFF.

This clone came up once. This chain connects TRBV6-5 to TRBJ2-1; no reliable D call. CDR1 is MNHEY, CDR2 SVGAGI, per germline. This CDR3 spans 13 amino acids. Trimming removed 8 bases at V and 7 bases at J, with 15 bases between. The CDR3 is CASVPRRGNEQFF. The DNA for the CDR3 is TGTGCCAGCGTGCCCAGGCGTGGGAATGAGCAGTTCTTC.

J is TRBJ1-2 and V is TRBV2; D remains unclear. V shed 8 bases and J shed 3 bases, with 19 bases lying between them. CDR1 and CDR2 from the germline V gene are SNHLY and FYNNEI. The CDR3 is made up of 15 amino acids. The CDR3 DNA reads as TGTGCCAGCTCACACAAAGGGCGGACCGACTATGGCTACACCTTC. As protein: CASSHKGRTDYGYTF.

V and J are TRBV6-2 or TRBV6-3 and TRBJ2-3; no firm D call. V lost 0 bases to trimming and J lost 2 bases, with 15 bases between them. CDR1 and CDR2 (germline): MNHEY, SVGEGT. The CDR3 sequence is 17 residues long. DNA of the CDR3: TGTGCCAGCAGTTACTCGCCATCGGCAGACCTCACAGATACGCAGTATTTT. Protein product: CASSYSPSADLTDTQYF.